The T cell receptor (beta chain) under discussion was sequenced for a study of technical replicates of blood from several donors. The CDR3 runs to 18 residues. The J segment lost 4 bases and the V segment lost 2 bases, leaving 13 bases of the junction unmatched. The germline V gene has CDR1 KGHSH and CDR2 LQKENI. Generated by immunoSEQ multiplex PCR, the TCRdb table keeps only in-frame clones and is missing some. The repertoire holds tens of thousands of clones, with 85% to 95% as singletons. The V call is TRBV18, the J call TRBJ2-7; TRBD2 matches at 11 bases. Input material: T cells isolated from PBMCs. The receptor was derived from a human donor in good health. The CDR3 protein is CASSPNFFSGRASYEQYF. CDR3 DNA sequence: TGTGCCAGCTCACCAAATTTCTTTAGCGGGAGGGCCTCTTACGAGCAGTACTTC.